A selection of T cell receptor beta chains follows, all from one sample in a study of blood T cells in healthy people across ages. Via MiXCR, TCRdb re-called the 5' RACE reads, giving one row per CDR3 protein. The profile covers some 850,000 distinct CDR3 sequences, with roughly 24% appearing a single time and roughly 3.1% taken by the ten largest. These same data were also listed under a study on T cells of mothers and their children.

The specimen was blood. The origin of the receptors is a boy younger than 18 in good health. Each CDR3 is given with its conserved first and last residue. The D gene is left open where the match is weak. The size entry is marked missing in some rows and otherwise reads once, few, many or a size class.

cdr3_aa cdr3_nt v_call d_call j_call clone_size
CASSETGGNNYGYTF TGTGCCAGCAGTGAGACAGGGGGCAACAACTATGGCTACACCTTC TRBV6-4 TRBD1 TRBJ1-2 -
CSASSGGFLWSQYF TGCAGTGCTAGTAGCGGGGGTTTCTTATGGTCCCAGTACTTC TRBV20-1 TRBD2 TRBJ2-5 few
CASSPPFRQSIYNEQFF TGTGCCAGCAGTCCCCCTTTTAGACAGTCAATATACAATGAGCAGTTCTTC TRBV12-3/TRBV12-4 - TRBJ2-1 once
CASSPPGLGAKTQYF TGTGCCAGCTCACCACCGGGTCTGGGGGCGAAGACCCAGTACTTC TRBV18 - TRBJ2-5 once
CASRSLAGGGNEQFF TGTGCCAGCAGGTCACTAGCGGGGGGGGGCAATGAGCAGTTCTTC TRBV12-3/TRBV12-4 TRBD2 TRBJ2-1 -
CASSSGLGGASAGYTF TGTGCCAGCAGCTCGGGCCTGGGGGGCGCCTCAGCTGGCTACACCTTC TRBV13 - TRBJ1-2 few
CSARDGTGRFAEAFF TGCAGTGCTAGAGACGGGACAGGGCGATTCGCTGAAGCTTTCTTT TRBV20-1 TRBD1 TRBJ1-1 few
CAGGGPYEQYF TGTGCCGGGGGAGGTCCGTACGAGCAGTACTTC TRBV30 - TRBJ2-7 -
CASSKHGRGRGWSDGYTF TGTGCCAGCAGCAAACACGGCAGGGGGCGCGGTTGGTCGGATGGCTACACCTTC TRBV21-1 - TRBJ1-2 few
CASSDSFQEGNTIYF TGTGCCAGCAGTGACTCGTTCCAGGAAGGAAACACCATATATTTT TRBV6-4 - TRBJ1-3 few
CAINVQGNYGYTF TGTGCCATCAACGTGCAGGGGAACTATGGCTACACCTTC TRBV10-3 - TRBJ1-2 -
CSAEGDSYEQYF TGCAGCGCCGAGGGGGACAGCTACGAGCAGTACTTC TRBV29-1 TRBD1 TRBJ2-7 -
CASSSQGSGTEAFF TGTGCCAGCAGTTCTCAGGGGTCTGGAACTGAAGCTTTCTTT TRBV27 - TRBJ1-1 few
CASSQGFPGAEFEQYF TGCGCCAGCAGCCAAGGATTCCCGGGGGCCGAGTTCGAGCAGTACTTC TRBV4-1 - TRBJ2-7 -
CASSEGRGKGYTF TGTGCCAGCAGTGAGGGCAGGGGGAAAGGCTACACCTTC TRBV2 TRBD1 TRBJ1-2 few
CASLGGETQYF TGTGCCAGCTTGGGGGGGGAGACCCAGTACTTC TRBV6-5 TRBD2 TRBJ2-5 many
CASSRGSYTEQFF TGTGCCAGCAGCCGGGGATCCTACACTGAGCAGTTCTTC TRBV13 - TRBJ2-1 -
CASSSGPGDLEQYF TGTGCCAGCAGCTCCGGGCCGGGGGACCTCGAGCAGTATTTT TRBV7-2 - TRBJ2-3 -
CASRSDRGVGEKLFF TGTGCCAGCAGATCCGACAGGGGAGTAGGGGAAAAACTGTTTTTT TRBV28 TRBD1 TRBJ1-4 few
CASSSTQGVAEAFF TGTGCCAGCAGCTCAACTCAGGGGGTCGCTGAAGCTTTCTTT TRBV7-2 TRBD1 TRBJ1-1 few
CASSPQRGAGDTQYF TGCGCCAGCAGTCCACAGCGGGGGGCGGGAGATACGCAGTATTTT TRBV5-1 TRBD2 TRBJ2-3 -
CASSRRREGARETQYF TGTGCCAGCAGCCGCCGTCGCGAGGGGGCTCGGGAGACCCAGTACTTC TRBV3-1 TRBD1 TRBJ2-5 few
CSAQVGDRQPQHF TGCAGTGCTCAAGTGGGGGACCGGCAGCCCCAGCATTTT TRBV20-1 - TRBJ1-5 -
CASSSRRATPGYTF TGTGCCAGCAGTTCGAGAAGGGCCACACCAGGCTACACCTTC TRBV12-3/TRBV12-4 - TRBJ1-2 -